The sample holds many counts of the clone carrying this T cell receptor beta chain. Antigen: not known. One entry per CDR3 protein results from TCRdb running MiXCR on the RT-PCR reads. The table includes more than 550,000 distinct CDR3 sequences, about 10% detected once. These data originate in a study of response to subunit inactivated influenza vaccine. Points from the study as a whole: T cells newly recruited by each seasonal influenza vaccination are few, the authors suggested.

The CDR3 has 14 amino acids. V was clipped by 4 bases and J by 5 bases, with 14 bases between them. This rearrangement joins TRBV12-3 or TRBV12-4 to TRBJ2-5; D is unclear. This clonotype was sampled from a man aged 50-60 years who received an inactivated influenza vaccine. Sequenced material: PBMCs from blood, taken on the day of vaccination. CDR3 in amino acids: CASSSSGRTETQYF. CDR3 sequence (DNA): TGTGCCAGCAGTTCGTCCGGCAGGACCGAGACCCAGTACTTC.